The 21 T cell receptor beta chains below were found in one sample sequenced in a study of vaccination effects on CD4 cells after COVID-19. Viral peptide pools were used in the ViraFEST assay to expand antigen-specific CD4+ T cells, and sequencing came afterward. Researchers isolated CD4+ T cells once approximately ten days of culture had elapsed. Neither prior SARS-CoV-2 infection nor positive nucleocapsid antibodies were present in the vaccine recipients. These receptors lack a known antigen. The repertoire was sequenced with immunoSEQ multiplex PCR; TCRdb's copy has only in-frame clones and lacks some. The sample holds 25,000 to 30,000 clones; around 75% are singletons and the top ten take 25% to 35%. Sequencing used CD4+ T cells from PBMCs cultured with SARS-CoV-2 spike peptides, obtained before COVID-19 vaccination. Receptors originate from a human donor who received a COVID-19 vaccine.

This clone came up a few times. V gene TRBV9 combines with J gene TRBJ2-2; a possible D gene is TRBD2 (5 bases). V was pared by 0 bases and J by 9 bases, with 12 bases between. CDR1 is SGDLS and CDR2 is YYNGEE in the germline V gene. The CDR3 extends over 14 amino acids. CDR3 bases: TGTGCCAGCAGCGTAGGTGAGGGTAGCCGGGAGCTGTTTTTT. It codes for CASSVGEGSRELFF.

The CDR3 loop reads CASSLTSGRPLSYNEQFF. The CDR3 DNA reads TGTGCCAGCAGTCTGACTAGCGGGAGGCCCCTCTCCTACAATGAGCAGTTCTTC. The chain recombines TRBV2 with TRBJ2-1; 13 bases line up with TRBD2. The germline CDR1 and CDR2 sequences are SNHLY and FYNNEI. The CDR3 totals 18 residues. The V and J ends lost 5 bases and 0 bases, in that order; junction bases with no gene match: 7.

The chain combines TRBV9 with TRBJ2-7; TRBD2 matches 11 bases. Germline CDR1 reads SGDLS; CDR2 reads YYNGEE. Losses at the gene ends were 0 bases for V and 6 bases for J; bases not matched to a gene: 2. The CDR3 is 14 amino acids. CDR3 DNA sequence: TGTGCCAGCAGCGTAGCTGGGACTAGCGGCGAGCAGTACTTC. Its translation: CASSVAGTSGEQYF.

This clone was counted a few times. The rearrangement links TRBV6-1 to TRBJ1-5; a weak D match, TRBD1 (5 bases). The ends were cut back, 1 base at V and 6 bases at J, with 10 bases in the middle. In germline, CDR1 is MNHNS, CDR2 SASEGT. The CDR3 length is 14 residues. CDR3 in DNA: TGTGCCAGCAGTGAAGTAGGGGCAGGTCAGCCCCAGCATTTT. Protein: CASSEVGAGQPQHF.

This clone came up once. The chain employs TRBV4-3 and TRBJ1-2; TRBD1 agrees at 7 bases. J was trimmed by 7 bases and V by 1 base; bases with no gene match: 6. CDR3 length equals 14 residues. Germline loops: CDR1 LGHNA, CDR2 YSLEER. In DNA form, the CDR3 reads TGCGCCAGCAGCCAAGGGGGATCAGGGGGTGGCTACACCTTC. Translated, it gives CASSQGGSGGGYTF.

The chain recombines TRBV6-6 with TRBJ1-1; TRBD1 agrees at 10 bases. V lost 6 bases, J lost 1 base, and 8 bases stayed unmatched. Germline CDR1 and CDR2: MNHNY and SVGAGI (reference sequence). The CDR3 runs to 16 residues. The CDR3 region has the DNA TGTGCCAGCAGCGACAGGGGGCTCGGAGCGAACACTGAAGCTTTCTTT. This encodes CASSDRGLGANTEAFF.

The V and J genes are TRBV15 and TRBJ2-7; possibly TRBD2 for D (5 bases). CDR3 size: 15 residues. V was clipped by 0 bases and J by 2 bases, with 11 bases between them. Germline V gene data show CDR1 as LNHNV and CDR2 as YYDKDF (reference sequence). CDR3 loop: CATSRDRRITYEQYF. CDR3 coding DNA: TGTGCCACCAGCAGAGATCGGAGGATCACCTACGAGCAGTACTTC. Drawing the rest from reference TRBV15 and TRBJ2-7, the complete variable domain is DAMVIQNPRYQVTQFGKPVTLSCSQTLNHNVMYWYQQKSSQAPKLLFHYYDKDFNNEADTPDNFQSRRPNTSFCFLDIRSPGLGDTAMYLCATSRDRRITYEQYFGPGTRLTVT.

The J gene is TRBJ1-1, the V gene TRBV6-2 or TRBV6-3; D remains ambiguous. This CDR3 has 14 amino acids. Germline CDR1 and CDR2: MNHEY and SVGEGT. Deletions cut 2 bases from V and 5 bases from J, with 12 bases between. DNA of the CDR3: TGTGCCAGCAGTTACGGCGGGAGAGGAACTGAAGCTTTCTTT. This encodes CASSYGGRGTEAFF.

This sequence joins TRBV7-8 and TRBJ1-4, with 7 bases fitting TRBD1. V shed 4 bases, J shed 8 bases, and the junction held 13 bases outside the gene matches. The CDR3 has 16 residues. CDR1 is SGHVS, CDR2 FQNEAQ, per germline. This CDR3 reads CASSSLRDSEREKLFF. The CDR3 DNA is TGTGCCAGCAGCTCACTAAGGGACAGCGAAAGGGAAAAACTGTTTTTT.

The V and J genes are TRBV12-3 or TRBV12-4 and TRBJ1-2; weak D call: TRBD1 (6 bases). The CDR3 sequence is 13 residues long. Trimming pared 7 bases from V and 8 bases from J, leaving 17 bases between. CDR3 in amino acids: CASTIRVQGGYTF. In nucleotides, the CDR3 is TGTGCCAGCACCATTCGGGTACAGGGAGGCTACACCTTC.

The chain combines TRBV27 with TRBJ1-1; perhaps TRBD1 as D (6 bases). The V and J ends lost 0 bases and 0 bases respectively, with 20 bases between them. CDR1 is MNHEY and CDR2 is SMNVEV in the germline V gene (reference sequence). The CDR3 has 19 amino acids. The CDR3 DNA is TGTGCCAGCAGTTTATCGGGCAGGGGACACGTAAGGGTGAACACTGAAGCTTTCTTT. The encoded protein is CASSLSGRGHVRVNTEAFF.

The rearrangement joins TRBV11-2 to TRBJ1-6; D might be TRBD1 (5 bases). V was pared by 4 bases and J by 5 bases, with 12 bases between. The CDR3 sequence is 15 residues long. Looked up from germline, CDR1 is SGHAT and CDR2 is FQNNGV. CDR3 nucleotide sequence: TGTGCCAGCAGCTGGCCAGGGATCGATAATTCACCCCTCCACTTT. It specifies CASSWPGIDNSPLHF.

V gene TRBV7-9 combines with J gene TRBJ1-1; D is undetermined. V lost 1 base, J lost 5 bases, and 11 bases lay in between. The CDR3 is made up of 14 amino acids. The germline gives CDR1 SEHNR, CDR2 FQNEAQ (reference sequence). CDR3 loop: CASSLEGPGTEAFF. DNA for the CDR3: TGTGCCAGCAGCTTAGAAGGTCCGGGAACTGAAGCTTTCTTT.

This clone has a single count. The chain recombines TRBV5-1 with TRBJ2-7; TRBD2 might be the D (5 bases). CDR3 length equals 14 residues. Germline CDR1 is SGHRS and CDR2 is YFSETQ. The V end lost 3 bases, the J end lost 0 bases, and 10 bases lay between the germline ends. CDR3 nucleotide sequence: TGCGCCAGCAGCTCGGCTGGGAGCTCCTACGAGCAGTACTTC. Translated: CASSSAGSSYEQYF.

This clone was detected a few times. The rearrangement links TRBV7-2 to TRBJ1-2, with D tentatively TRBD1 (5 bases). Germline V gives CDR1 SGHTA, CDR2 FQGNSA. CDR3 length: 15 residues. The ends were cut back, 1 base at V and 6 bases at J, with 15 bases in the middle. CDR3 in amino acids: CASSLGQGFINGYTF. The CDR3 region has the DNA TGTGCCAGCAGCTTAGGTCAGGGATTTATAAATGGCTACACCTTC.

This clone was counted only a few times. The chain uses TRBV7-9 and TRBJ1-5; the D gene is possibly TRBD1 (5 bases). The germline CDR1 and CDR2 sequences are SEHNR and FQNEAQ (reference sequence). CDR3 length: 16 residues. V was shortened by 4 bases and J by 1 base, with 14 bases between the two germline ends. The CDR3 coding sequence is TGTGCCAGCAGCTGGGGCAGTGGGGCGAGCAATCAGCCCCAGCATTTT. Translation: CASSWGSGASNQPQHF.

This chain uses TRBV4-3 with TRBJ2-7; tentatively, D is TRBD1 or TRBD2 (5 bases each). Germline V lookup: CDR1 LGHNA, CDR2 YSLEER. V was shortened by 1 base and J by 2 bases, with 12 bases between the two germline ends. The CDR3 totals 15 residues. The CDR3 DNA follows: TGCGCCAGCAGCCAAGCGTGGGGGTTGGCCTACGAGCAGTACTTC. This codes for CASSQAWGLAYEQYF.

This chain connects TRBV5-1 to TRBJ2-3; perhaps TRBD1 as D (6 bases). This CDR3 region has 15 residues. Trimming removed 5 bases from V and 0 bases from J, with 13 bases in between. Per germline, CDR1 SGHRS and CDR2 YFSETQ. The CDR3 sequence: CASRGAPYSTDTQYF. CDR3 DNA sequence: TGCGCCAGCAGGGGGGCACCTTATAGCACAGATACGCAGTATTTT.

The J gene is TRBJ1-1, the V gene TRBV19; no firm D call. There are 12 residues in the CDR3. Germline CDR1 is LNHDA and CDR2 is SQIVND (reference sequence). The ends were cut back, 5 bases at V and 7 bases at J, with 11 bases in the middle. CDR3 DNA sequence: TGTGCCAGTAGTCCTAGACGGTATGAAGCTTTCTTT. Encoded protein: CASSPRRYEAFF.

The chain couples TRBV2 to TRBJ1-4, with D possibly being TRBD1 (5 bases). CDR3 size: 14 residues. V lost 4 bases and J lost 8, with 14 bases in between. Germline V CDR1 and CDR2: SNHLY, FYNNEI. The CDR3 DNA sequence: TGTGCCAGCAGTGCCCAGGGTCCGGGGGAAAAACTGTTTTTT. Its translation: CASSAQGPGEKLFF.

This rearrangement joins TRBV3-1 (or the pseudogene TRBV3-2) to TRBJ2-7, with no clear D. Germline CDR1 reads LGHDT; CDR2 reads YNNKEL (reference sequence). This CDR3 is 14 amino acids long. V shed 4 bases and J shed 6 bases, with 16 bases lying between them. In DNA, the CDR3 is TGTGCCAGCAGCCCCCCGGGCGTGCTCCCCGAGCAGTACTTC. Translation gives CASSPPGVLPEQYF.